The clone carrying this T cell receptor beta chain has a single count. Antigen specificity is unknown. The record originates from a study of CD8 T cells in Susac syndrome. Whole-study results and caveats: The Susac syndrome CD4+ T cell repertoires displayed no clonal expansion.

The RNA input was roughly 0.45 to 1 ug, and it was reverse transcribed with random hexamers. Amplification of TCR beta CDR3 by immunoSEQ multiplex PCR spanned 54 Vbeta and 13 Jbeta. TCRdb reanalysed the immunoSEQ multiplex PCR reads using MiXCR and keeps one entry per CDR3 protein. The sample gives about 150,000 distinct CDR3 sequences, around 95% of which show up once; 0.12% is in the top ten. In blood CD8+ and CD4+ T cells, TCR beta underwent sequencing. Patients with Susac syndrome fulfilled recently defined diagnostic criteria for definite or probable disease. The CDR3 covers 13 residues. Trimming removed 6 bases from V and 8 bases from J, with 17 bases in between. Germline V CDR1 and CDR2: DFQATT, SNEGSKA (reference sequence).

The rearrangement uses TRBV20-1 and TRBJ2-1; D possibly corresponds to TRBD1 (6 bases). Sequenced material: CD4+ T cells from PBMCs. The TCR originated in a human donor with Susac syndrome. The CDR3 sequence: CSATDPRGHEQFF. The CDR3 DNA follows: TGCAGTGCAACGGACCCCAGGGGTCATGAGCAGTTCTTC.